This T cell receptor (beta chain) was identified in a study of Ad26.COV2.S vaccination and SARS-CoV-2 variants (dated by TCRdb to about 2021). Context from the whole study: Donors in the vaccine arm were drawn from COV1001, a phase I-IIa trial of Ad26.COV2.S in healthy adults that was multicentre, randomized, double-blind and placebo-controlled. Ad26.COV2.S was administered intramuscularly at a dose of 5x10^10 or 1x10^11 viral particles, either as one shot or as two shots given 56 days apart. The specificity and breadth of SARS-CoV-2-reactive T cell receptors after Ad26.COV2.S vaccination were assessed by TCRbeta repertoire sequencing. The TCR-sequenced set comprised about 32 samples: around 20 Ad26.COV2.S vaccine recipients, 5 placebo recipients and 8 SARS-CoV-2 convalescent individuals. Participants in the trial were split at random into five groups of five each, receiving low-dose or high-dose Ad26.COV2.S once or twice, or else placebo on both occasions. Blinding of investigators to trial group allocation was maintained during experiments and outcome assessment.

The junction carries 12 bases between V and J, which are trimmed by 4 bases and 1 base respectively. Looking up the germline V gene yields CDR1 SGHRS and CDR2 YFSETQ. The CDR3 runs 14 amino acids, cysteine and phenylalanine included. Only the CDR3 portion is preserved as DNA: 42 bases, with reading frame beginning at the first base. Taken with the paper, the label for treatment or condition translates to: around 19 received Ad26.COV2.S at low or high dose, single or two shots; 5 received placebo; per-sample allocation not given. Repertoires of vaccine and placebo recipients were sequenced from samples taken on day 63 after the first injection. Cohort 1b enrolled 20 to 30 adults aged 18-55 years at a single site in Boston, USA, between 29 July and 7 August 2020. Ad26.COV2.S consisted of a replication-incompetent adenovirus type 26 vector by which a prefusion-stabilized SARS-CoV-2 spike protein from the original Wuhan strain was expressed.

Of note for this clone: Its antigen remains unidentified. Nothing much larger sits one base from this clone, and base qualities are not available.

TCRbeta CDR3 regions were sequenced with the immunoSEQ Assay. After extraction, genomic DNA underwent amplification by bias-controlled multiplex PCR, followed by high-throughput sequencing. Per the source publication's procedure: To quantify the absolute abundance of every unique TCRbeta CDR3 region, sequences were collapsed and filtered. T cell fraction was estimated by normalizing TCRbeta template counts to usable DNA, which was measured by amplifying reference genes present in all nucleated cells. Repertoire TCRs were annotated as SARS-CoV-2-specific when V gene, CDR3 amino acid sequence and J gene were exactly matched to a known reactive TCR set. The reference SARS-CoV-2 TCR set was derived from MIRA and filtered for enrichment in COVID-19-positive ImmuneCODE repertoires, a step that removed public or cross-reactive TCRs. Based on the MIRA antigens, annotated TCRs were further analysed at the level of specific ORF or position within ORF. Breadth was defined as the number of annotated unique rearrangements divided by the total number of unique productive rearrangements, and depth was defined as the summed frequency of the annotated unique rearrangements. TCR breadth was compared between groups using two-sided Wilcoxon rank-sum tests. TCRdb provides this immuneACCESS table in a form limited to in-frame rearrangements. Some clones are lacking; in checked studies, under half of them reflect an unresolved V gene, and why the rest are absent is not known. The V and J calls and clone size were taken over from that table, and D and trimming were inferred from the DNA. Across this sample there are 350,000 to 500,000 clones, with about 92% seen only once. Together, the top ten hold roughly 3.9% of the sample.

What the study reported, not specific to this receptor: Vaccine and placebo recipients had similar non-spike TCR breadth, a finding consistent with the vaccine containing only spike. The authors noted that total T cell responses may have been underestimated by the TCR breadth and depth analyses. Comparing responses between vaccine doses or regimens was not something the study was powered to do. After vaccination, spike-specific CD8+ and CD4+ T cell responses were reported to show substantial breadth. Ad26.COV2.S recipients had higher spike-specific TCR breadth than placebo recipients (P = 0.0014).

The sequence links TRBV5-1 to TRBJ2-7; the D gene is possibly TRBD1 or TRBD2, each agreeing over 5 bases. The clonotype was recovered from a person between 18 and 59 years old who received the Ad26.COV2.S COVID-19 vaccine or a placebo. Sequences were derived from peripheral blood, sampled in a trial of Ad26.COV2.S vaccine versus placebo. The DNA reads TGCGCCAGCAGCCTCGGGACGGTTTCCTACGAGCAGTACTTC. It translates as CASSLGTVSYEQYF.